This T cell receptor beta chain was observed in a study of cytomegalovirus exposure and HLA in healthy donors. Study-wide context: The same platform was used for the 120 or so validation repertoires as for the 666 first-cohort repertoires, as reported in a later analysis.

Measured with immunoSEQ multiplex PCR; TCRdb has only the in-frame clones, and not every one. Of 150,000 or so clones in the sample, around nine tenths were seen once. The sample comprised PBMCs. This receptor was taken from a man aged 18 to 35 in good health and CMV-seropositive.

The CDR3 nucleotides are TGTGCCAGCAGCGACAGGGTGAAGGGCTACACCTTC. Its translation is CASSDRVKGYTF. The chain joins TRBV9 to TRBJ1-2; tentative D call: TRBD1 (6 bases). Germline CDR1 SGDLS, CDR2 YYNGEE. Trimming stripped 3 bases from V and 8 bases from J, with 11 bases between. There are 12 residues in the CDR3.